This TCR beta chain appears in the sequencing data of a study of Ad26.COV2.S vaccination and SARS-CoV-2 variants. Trimming removed 1 base at V and 6 bases at J, with 12 bases between. The germline V gene encodes CDR1 SGHAT and CDR2 FQNNGV. This CDR3 is built from 14 residues. As to treatment: 15 to 20 received Ad26.COV2.S at low or high dose, single or two shots; a few received placebo; per-sample allocation not given. The samples were gathered on day 63 after the first injection of vaccine or placebo. The table came from immunoSEQ multiplex PCR; TCRdb's copy has only in-frame clones and leaves some out. The sample lists some 460,000 clones; 70% to 90% were seen once.

V usage is TRBV11-2 and J usage is TRBJ1-2; unclear D gene. The receptor comes from a person aged 18-65 years who received the Ad26.COV2.S COVID-19 vaccine or a placebo. Here the sequenced sample was peripheral blood, taken in a trial of Ad26.COV2.S vaccine versus placebo. The CDR3 loop is CASSLASQRNGYTF. The CDR3 coding sequence is TGTGCCAGCAGCTTAGCGTCCCAGAGAAATGGCTACACCTTC.